Listed here are 26 T cell receptor beta chains from one sample, sequenced in a study of blood T cell repertoires in COVID-19. This table comes from immunoSEQ multiplex PCR, and its TCRdb copy is limited to in-frame clones, with some not included. The top ten clones hold about 8.1% of a sample with just under 95,000 clones, 60% to 85% of them seen once. Sequenced sample: peripheral blood. These receptors all come from a man in his fifties or sixties who had recovered from COVID-19.

This chain's CDR3 is CATSRGGVTGETQYF. CDR3 nucleotide sequence: TGTGCCACCAGCAGAGGCGGAGTCACCGGGGAGACCCAGTACTTC. V and J are TRBV15 and TRBJ2-5; D call uncertain. Germline loops: CDR1 LNHNV, CDR2 YYDKDF (reference sequence). The CDR3 contains 15 residues. Trimming cost V 1 base and J 5 bases, with 14 bases left between them.

This clone qualifies as medium-sized. The same CDR3 also results from other DNA sequences found in this sample. This sequence joins TRBV5-1 and TRBJ1-2, with TRBD1 as a possible D gene (6 bases). V shed 3 bases and J shed 4 bases, with 10 bases lying between them. Germline V gene lookup returns CDR1 SGHRS and CDR2 YFSETQ. CDR3 length: 13 amino acids. CDR3 sequence: CASSWDKSYGYTF. The CDR3 DNA is TGCGCCAGCAGCTGGGACAAGTCCTATGGCTACACCTTC.

V and J are TRBV7-3 and TRBJ2-1, with TRBD1 as a possible D gene (6 bases). V gave up 3 bases and J gave up 2 bases, with 11 bases separating them. This CDR3 contains 15 residues. Germline CDR1 and CDR2: SGHTA and FQGTGA. The DNA of the CDR3 is TGTGCCAGCAGCTTCCGACAGGCGACCTACAATGAGCAGTTCTTC. This sequence encodes CASSFRQATYNEQFF.

The chain uses TRBV11-2 and TRBJ1-4, with TRBD1 matching 9 bases. V gave up 6 bases and J gave up 7 bases; unmatched junction bases: 6. The V gene's germline CDR1 is SGHAT and CDR2 FQNNGV. There are 14 residues in the CDR3. The CDR3 coding sequence is TGTGCCAGCAGATATACAGGGGGCAGTGAAAAACTGTTTTTT. It codes for CASRYTGGSEKLFF.

V usage is TRBV9 and J usage is TRBJ2-6; the D gene is possibly TRBD1 (7 bases). V lost 2 bases and J lost 0, with 18 bases in between. This CDR3 has 19 amino acids. Germline V lookup: CDR1 SGDLS, CDR2 YYNGEE. The CDR3 loop is CASSVGGAGGSSGANVLTF. CDR3 in DNA: TGTGCCAGCAGCGTCGGAGGGGCAGGGGGATCCTCTGGGGCCAACGTCCTGACTTTC.

The rearrangement joins TRBV13 to TRBJ1-1; D might be TRBD1 (5 bases). Germline lookup yields CDR1 PRHDT and CDR2 FYEKMQ (reference sequence). V lost 6 bases and J 5 bases, leaving 22 bases between the germline ends. This CDR3 comprises 16 residues. CDR3 bases: TGTGCCAGCAGTGCCGAGGTGGAGGGACCTGGGACTGAAGCTTTCTTT. Protein sequence: CASSAEVEGPGTEAFF. Combining the CDR3 with reference TRBV13 and TRBJ1-1 gives the whole variable domain AAGVIQSPRHLIKEKRETATLKCYPIPRHDTVYWYQQGPGQDPQFLISFYEKMQSDKGSIPDRFSAQQFSDYHSELNMSSLELGDSALYFCASSAEVEGPGTEAFFGQGTRLTVV.

The genes are TRBV30 and TRBJ1-3; D is perhaps TRBD1 (6 bases). Deletions cut 4 bases from V and 0 bases from J, with 7 bases between. Germline values: CDR1 GTSNPN, CDR2 SVGIG (reference sequence). The CDR3 extends over 13 amino acids. CDR3 nucleotides: TGTGCCTGGACAGGGGCCTCTGGAAACACCATATATTTT. It specifies CAWTGASGNTIYF.

This clone has only a few counts. J is TRBJ1-2 and V is TRBV4-3, with TRBD1 matching 7 bases. With V trimmed by 0 bases and J by 8 bases, 21 bases remained unmatched. Per germline, CDR1 LGHNA and CDR2 YSLEER. The CDR3 has 19 amino acids. Here the CDR3 reads CASSQDRISTDRKSRGYTF. The CDR3 DNA reads as TGCGCCAGCAGCCAAGATCGAATATCCACGGACAGGAAAAGTAGAGGCTACACCTTC.

The rearrangement uses TRBV7-6 and TRBJ2-6, with D possibly being TRBD2 (7 bases). V was trimmed by 5 bases and J by 0 bases, leaving 17 bases between them. The CDR3 is 18 residues long. The germline gives CDR1 SGHVS, CDR2 FNYEAQ. CDR3 sequence: CASSGRGGVFSGANVLTF. The DNA of the CDR3 is TGTGCCAGCAGCGGGAGGGGGGGCGTATTCTCTGGGGCCAACGTCCTGACTTTC.

This chain uses TRBV3-1 (or the pseudogene TRBV3-2) with TRBJ1-4; a possible D gene is TRBD1 (6 bases). The V gene's germline CDR1 is LGHDT and CDR2 YNNKEL (reference sequence). The V end lost 4 bases, the J end lost 5 bases, and 8 bases lay between the germline ends. The CDR3 extends over 13 amino acids. The CDR3 here is CASSRGGNEKLFF. CDR3 DNA: TGTGCCAGCAGCCGCGGGGGCAATGAAAAACTGTTTTTT.

This clone was counted between two and nine times. This rearrangement joins TRBV5-1 to TRBJ2-1; 9 nucleotides agree with TRBD2. V was clipped by 4 bases and J by 8 bases; unmatched bases: 10. Germline V gene data show CDR1 as SGHRS and CDR2 as YFSETQ. CDR3 length equals 15 residues. CDR3 sequence (DNA): TGCGCCAGCAGCCTCGAGCGGGGGGCCTTCGATGAGCAGTTCTTC. Its translation is CASSLERGAFDEQFF.

The genes are TRBV7-2 and TRBJ2-1, with a tentative D call TRBD2 (6 bases). Trimming pared 0 bases from V and 0 bases from J, leaving 9 bases between. This CDR3 is 16 amino acids long. CDR1 and CDR2 (germline): SGHTA, FQGNSA. In nucleotides, the CDR3 is TGTGCCAGCAGCTTAGCCGCGGGGAGCTCCTACAATGAGCAGTTCTTC. This translates into CASSLAAGSSYNEQFF.

This chain links TRBV3-1 (or the pseudogene TRBV3-2) with TRBJ2-3, with 15 nucleotides matching TRBD2. The CDR3 has 18 amino acids. The junction had 7 bases not matched to a gene; V was cut back by 1 base and J by 5 bases. In germline, CDR1 is LGHDT, CDR2 YNNKEL (reference sequence). CDR3 in DNA: TGTGCCAGCAGCCAAGGGCGGACTAGCGGGGGGGCAGGAGATACGCAGTATTTT. Translation gives CASSQGRTSGGAGDTQYF.

This clone was recorded a few times. V gene TRBV5-6 combines with J gene TRBJ1-1, with TRBD1 identical over 7 bases. The length of the CDR3 is 14 residues. Trimming cost V 2 bases and J 4 bases; bases outside gene matches: 5. The germline V gene encodes CDR1 SGHDT and CDR2 YYEEEE. The CDR3 region is CASSFLTGSTEAFF. The CDR3 DNA follows: TGTGCCAGCAGCTTCCTGACAGGGAGCACTGAAGCTTTCTTT.

In regard to this clone: Relative to the germline gene, one junction end is altered; a read error may explain this. This chain links TRBV7-7 with TRBJ1-5; D not certain. CDR1 is SSHAT, CDR2 FNYEAQ, per germline (reference sequence). This CDR3 is 13 amino acids long. The CDR3 region is CASSLGPGQPQHF. For the CDR3, the DNA is TGTGCTAGCAGCCTAGGGCCTGGTCAGCCCCAGCATTTT.

The chain has TRBV18 and TRBJ2-5; 10 positions agree with TRBD1. Germline CDR1 and CDR2: KGHSH and LQKENI. V gave up 8 bases and J gave up 5 bases; unmatched junction bases: 8. The CDR3 totals 14 residues. This CDR3 is CASTRQGAGETQYF. The DNA of the CDR3 is TGTGCCAGCACCAGACAGGGGGCGGGCGAGACCCAGTACTTC. The variable domain in full, with the rest retrieved from reference TRBV18 and TRBJ2-5, is NAGVMQNPRHLVRRRGQEARLRCSPMKGHSHVYWYRQLPEEGLKFMVYLQKENIIDESGMPKERFSAEFPKEGPSILRIQQVVRGDSAAYFCASTRQGAGETQYFGPGTRLLVL.

The gene calls are TRBV7-9 and TRBJ2-3; 8 bases line up with TRBD2. CDR1 and CDR2 (germline): SEHNR, FQNEAQ (reference sequence). J lost 3 bases, V lost 4 bases, and 9 bases had no gene match. The CDR3 runs to 16 residues. The CDR3: CASSSLPGLETDTQYF. The CDR3 nucleotides read TGTGCCAGCAGCTCCTTACCGGGACTAGAGACAGATACGCAGTATTTT. Looking up the rest from reference TRBV7-9 and TRBJ2-3 gives the full variable domain: DTGVSQNPRHKITKRGQNVTFRCDPISEHNRLYWYRQTLGQGPEFLTYFQNEAQLEKSRLLSDRFSAERPKGSFSTLEIQRTEQGDSAMYLCASSSLPGLETDTQYFGPGTRLTVL.

The chain couples TRBV7-3 to TRBJ2-5; 9 nucleotides agree with TRBD1. The CDR3 spans 16 residues. J lost 8 bases, V lost 6 bases, and 16 bases had no gene match. Germline V gene lookup returns CDR1 SGHTA and CDR2 FQGTGA. The CDR3 nucleotides are TGTGCCAGCAGTCCCCCTGGACAGGGGAGATCGGGAACCCAGTACTTC. This encodes CASSPPGQGRSGTQYF.

This clone was detected only once. Other DNA sequences in this specimen translate into the identical CDR3. The chain links TRBV28 to TRBJ1-1; D may be TRBD1 (6 bases). Looked up from germline, CDR1 is MDHEN and CDR2 is SYDVKM. Trimming took 7 bases from V and 0 from J, leaving 9 bases between them. The CDR3 extends over 13 amino acids. The CDR3 DNA follows: TGTGCCAGCACACAGGGCATGAACACTGAAGCTTTCTTT. Translated, it gives CASTQGMNTEAFF.

This chain joins TRBV3-1 (or the pseudogene TRBV3-2) and TRBJ2-2; the match to TRBD1 covers 11 bases. The CDR3 length is 14 residues. Unmatched junction bases numbered 1, after V lost 4 bases and J lost 6 bases. The germline gives CDR1 LGHDT, CDR2 YNNKEL (reference sequence). This CDR3 reads CASSLGQGAGELFF. CDR3 nucleotides: TGTGCCAGCAGCCTGGGACAGGGGGCCGGGGAGCTGTTTTTT.

This clone was detected only once. The rearrangement uses TRBV10-3 and TRBJ1-3; TRBD1 might be the D (5 bases). Trimming removed 0 bases at V and 0 bases at J, with 9 bases between. Germline V gives CDR1 ENHRY, CDR2 SYGVKD. The CDR3 runs 16 residues. The CDR3 here is CAISESRGSSGNTIYF. The CDR3 DNA reads as TGTGCCATCAGTGAGTCACGGGGGAGCTCTGGAAACACCATATATTTT.

The rearrangement joins TRBV24-1 to TRBJ2-1; 11 positions match TRBD1. J lost 7 bases, V lost 3 bases, and 7 bases had no gene match. The CDR3 has 16 amino acids. The germline V gene has CDR1 KGHDR and CDR2 SFDVKD. The CDR3 spells CATSDLPGQGANEQFF. The CDR3 region has the DNA TGTGCCACCAGTGATCTACCCGGACAGGGGGCGAATGAGCAGTTCTTC.

The rearrangement links TRBV7-3 to TRBJ2-2; unclear D gene. This CDR3 is built from 13 residues. With 4 bases removed from V and 5 bases from J, the gap between germline ends came to 8 bases. Germline V gene lookup returns CDR1 SGHTA and CDR2 FQGTGA. The CDR3, as DNA: TGTGCCAGCAGCTCCGGGTGGACCGGGGAGCTGTTTTTT. Its translation is CASSSGWTGELFF.

The CDR3 sequence is CASSYSGQHTGELFF. DNA for the CDR3: TGTGCCAGCAGTTACTCGGGACAGCACACCGGGGAGCTGTTTTTT. The rearrangement uses TRBV6-5 and TRBJ2-2; 7 bases map to TRBD1. Germline lookup yields CDR1 MNHEY and CDR2 SVGAGI. The CDR3 runs 15 residues. The V gene end was trimmed by 0 bases and the J gene end by 3 bases; junction bases not matched to a gene: 1.

The V call is TRBV7-8, the J call TRBJ2-6; a weak D match, TRBD1 (5 bases). V was trimmed by 5 bases and J by 0 bases, leaving 8 bases between them. CDR1 is SGHVS, CDR2 FQNEAQ, per germline. This CDR3 has 15 residues. CDR3 sequence: CASSRDSSGANVLTF. Here the CDR3 DNA reads TGTGCCAGCAGCCGAGACAGCTCTGGGGCCAACGTCCTGACTTTC.

The V gene is TRBV24-1, the J gene TRBJ2-1; 8 bases line up with TRBD1. V dropped 10 bases and J dropped 10; count of bases not matched to a gene: 11. This CDR3 comprises 13 residues. Looked up from germline, CDR1 is KGHDR and CDR2 is SFDVKD. The CDR3 loop reads CATRQGPLEEQFF. The CDR3 DNA follows: TGTGCCACTAGACAGGGGCCGTTGGAGGAGCAGTTCTTC.